This T cell receptor beta chain came from a study of blood T cell repertoires in COVID-19. Study context: The United States, Italy and Spain supplied acute and convalescent COVID-19 samples.

Per the authors' pipeline: Reference gene primer amplification yielded estimated nucleated cell counts. Profiled with immunoSEQ multiplex PCR; TCRdb holds only in-frame clones, not every one. The V and J calls and clone size were taken over from that table, and D and trimming were inferred from the DNA. The profile covers roughly 190,000 clones, with roughly 91% appearing a single time and approximately 4% taken by the ten largest. Germline values: CDR1 SNHLY, CDR2 FYNNEI. This CDR3 has 17 residues. The J segment lost 3 bases and the V segment lost 4 bases, leaving 12 bases of the junction unmatched. In this sample, this clone turned up many times.

Specimen: peripheral blood. The receptor comes from a human donor in a cohort sampled during active COVID-19. The chain carries TRBV2 and TRBJ2-3; 8 nucleotides line up with TRBD1. CDR3 sequence reads: CASSGDRTVDGTDTQYF. The CDR3 bases are TGTGCCAGCAGTGGGGACAGGACGGTGGACGGTACAGATACGCAGTATTTT.